What follows are 25 T cell receptor beta chains derived from one specimen sequenced in a study of T cells in Graves' hyperthyroidism and ophthalmopathy. RNA transcripts gave rise to amplified TCR beta CDR3 regions. First-round RT-PCR with HTBI primers amplified the TCR CDR3 region. TCRdb called the multiplex PCR reads again in MiXCR, with one record for every CDR3 protein. Of about 570,000 distinct CDR3 sequences in the sample, around 46% were seen once. The sequencing input was peripheral blood or thyroid tissue (not recorded which). The origin of the receptors is an adult woman with Graves' disease, either hyperthyroidism or ophthalmopathy (not recorded which).

There are many counts of this clonotype. V gene TRBV14 combines with J gene TRBJ2-5; no reliable D call. The CDR3 is 12 amino acids. Germline V CDR1 and CDR2: SGHDN, FVKESK. V lost 0 bases, J lost 5 bases, and 4 bases lay in between. The CDR3 DNA reads TGTGCCAGCAGCCAAGATGGGGAGACCCAGTACTTC. It yields the protein CASSQDGETQYF.

J is TRBJ2-2 and V is TRBV18; maybe TRBD2 (5 bases). The germline V gene has CDR1 KGHSH and CDR2 LQKENI. This CDR3 is built from 15 residues. The ends were cut back, 3 bases at V and 6 bases at J, with 14 bases in the middle. The CDR3 region is CASSPRRRTPGELFF. In DNA form, the CDR3 reads TGTGCCAGCTCACCGCGACGGAGGACCCCCGGGGAGCTGTTTTTT.

The V gene is TRBV9, the J gene TRBJ1-1; a weak D match, TRBD1 (5 bases). The germline CDR1 and CDR2 sequences are SGDLS and YYNGEE. This CDR3 contains 13 residues. V was cut by 0 bases and J by 8 bases, with 11 bases left in between. The CDR3 sequence is CASSVGGRGEAFF. The CDR3 nucleotides are TGTGCCAGCAGCGTAGGGGGCCGAGGGGAAGCTTTCTTT.

This clonotype was detected ten times or more. A much larger clone is a single base away; this may be a read error. This chain uses TRBV28 with TRBJ2-7; 11 bases fit TRBD2. The CDR3 is 14 amino acids. The junction had 5 bases not matched to a gene; V was cut back by 6 bases and J by 4 bases. The germline CDR1 and CDR2 sequences are MDHEN and SYDVKM. The CDR3, as DNA: TGTGCCAGCAGCCCTGCTAGCGGGGGGTACGAGCAGTACTTC. This translates into CASSPASGGYEQYF.

Regarding this clonotype: The CDR3 end shows no conserved phenylalanine or tryptophan, and so a read error is likely. No DNA is shown, since the ends of the CDR3 on it are uncertain; the CDR3 is the one TCRdb lists. This chain uses TRBV19 with TRBJ2-6. The CDR3 has 8 residues if both end residues are counted. Germline V CDR1 and CDR2: LNHDA, SQIVND (reference sequence). Here the CDR3 reads CASSQRTS.

The chain combines TRBV25-1 with TRBJ2-2, with no clear D. Germline V gene lookup returns CDR1 MGHDK and CDR2 SYGVNS. The V end was cut by 5 bases, the J end by 7 bases, with 11 bases between. The length of the CDR3 is 13 residues. The CDR3 DNA reads as TGTGCCAGCAGTAGTTTGCGCATCGGGGAGCTGTTTTTT. It encodes CASSSLRIGELFF.

With respect to this clonotype: This may come from a read error, since a much larger clone is one base off. This CDR3 is missing its conserved last phenylalanine or tryptophan, likely due to a read error. The chain links TRBV5-1 to TRBJ1-2; D remains unclear. Deletions cut 1 base from V and 4 bases from J, with 14 bases between. CDR1 and CDR2 (germline): SGHRS, YFSETQ. The CDR3 is 15 residues long. CDR3 in DNA: TGCGCCAGCAGCTTGTCGGGGTCCAATCTCTATGGCTACACCTCC. Encoded protein: CASSLSGSNLYGYTS.

In this sample, this clonotype turned up many times. The chain's CDR3 is CASSAQGDPAYEQYF. The CDR3 DNA reads TGTGCCAGCAGTGCTCAGGGGGACCCCGCCTACGAGCAGTACTTC. The V call is TRBV6-6, the J call TRBJ2-7; TRBD1 matches 7 bases. The junction had 9 bases not matched to a gene; V was cut back by 5 bases and J by 2 bases. The CDR3 runs to 15 residues. Germline V gene data show CDR1 as MNHNY and CDR2 as SVGAGI (reference sequence).

This clonotype was observed at least ten times. The chain joins TRBV10-3 to TRBJ2-7, with 8 bases lining up with TRBD1. Germline V lookup: CDR1 ENHRY, CDR2 SYGVKD. After removal of 8 bases from V and 4 bases from J, the junction contained 4 bases not matched to a gene. CDR3 length equals 12 residues. CDR3 sequence: CAIRDRNYEQYF. The CDR3 region has the DNA TGTGCCATCCGGGACAGGAATTACGAGCAGTACTTC.

Notes on this clonotype: An end of the junction differs from the germline gene, which may be a read error. The rearrangement links TRBV7-3 to TRBJ2-2; 10 nucleotides align to TRBD2. CDR1 is SGHTA, CDR2 FQGTGA, per germline. CDR3 length: 16 amino acids. CDR3 residues: CASIEGASGSAGELLF. The CDR3 coding sequence is TGTGCCAGCATCGAAGGGGCTAGCGGGAGCGCCGGGGAGCTGTTGTTT.

Ten or more counts support this clonotype. The genes are TRBV5-1 and TRBJ2-5, with a tentative D call TRBD1 (6 bases). The CDR3 is 14 residues long. V dropped 2 bases and J dropped 3 bases, with 11 bases sitting between them. Germline V CDR1 and CDR2: SGHRS, YFSETQ. The CDR3 DNA follows: TGCGCCAGCAGCTTAGAGGACAGCGAAGAGACCCAGTACTTC. Residues: CASSLEDSEETQYF.

The table lists this clonotype with many counts. The genes are TRBV7-9 and TRBJ1-6; 9 positions match TRBD1. Germline CDR1 and CDR2: SEHNR and FQNEAQ (reference sequence). The CDR3 runs to 14 residues. J lost 9 bases, V lost 2 bases, and 2 bases had no gene match. The DNA of the CDR3 is TGTGCCAGCAGCTTAACAGGGGGCTTTTCACCCCTCCACTTT. Translated, it gives CASSLTGGFSPLHF.

V and J are TRBV10-3 and TRBJ1-6, with TRBD1 matching 7 bases. Germline CDR1 reads ENHRY; CDR2 reads SYGVKD. This CDR3 has 18 residues. V gave up 3 bases and J gave up 2 bases; unmatched junction bases: 10. The CDR3 loop is CAISDASGGGTYNSPLHF. The DNA for the CDR3 is TGTGCCATCAGTGACGCTAGCGGAGGGGGCACCTATAATTCACCCCTCCACTTT.

The chain carries TRBV7-6 and TRBJ1-1; 8 bases fit TRBD1. There are 15 residues in the CDR3. CDR1 is SGHVS and CDR2 is FNYEAQ in the germline V gene. With 3 bases clipped from V and 2 bases from J, the junction kept 5 bases outside the gene matches. The CDR3 DNA is TGTGCCAGCAGCTTTTTACCAGGGGGCAACACTGAAGCTTTCTTT. Its protein product is CASSFLPGGNTEAFF. Variable domain in full (rest from reference TRBV7-6 and TRBJ1-1): GAGVSQSPRYKVTKRGQDVALRCDPISGHVSLYWYRQALGQGPEFLTYFNYEAQQDKSGLPNDRFSAERPEGSISTLTIQRTEQRDSAMYRCASSFLPGGNTEAFFGQGTRLTVV.

The gene calls are TRBV3-1 and TRBJ1-5; a possible D gene is TRBD1 (5 bases). V lost 1 base to trimming and J lost 5 bases, with 12 bases between them. Germline CDR1 reads LGHDT; CDR2 reads YNNKEL (reference sequence). CDR3 length: 15 residues. Written as DNA, the CDR3 is TGTGCCAGCAGCCAAGGATATGGGGCGGATCAGCCCCAGCATTTT. Protein product: CASSQGYGADQPQHF. Drawing the rest from reference TRBV3-1 and TRBJ1-5, the complete variable domain is DTAVSQTPKYLVTQMGNDKSIKCEQNLGHDTMYWYKQDSKKFLKIMFSYNNKELIINETVPNRFSPKSPDKAHLNLHINSLELGDSAVYFCASSQGYGADQPQHFGDGTRLSIL.

This clonotype has more than one count but fewer than ten. This chain connects TRBV25-1 to TRBJ1-6; 8 nucleotides agree with TRBD1. Germline V lookup: CDR1 MGHDK, CDR2 SYGVNS. V was clipped by 3 bases and J by 10 bases; unmatched bases: 11. The CDR3 sequence is 16 residues long. The CDR3 bases are TGTGCCAGCAGTGACCAAAGGACAGGGCCCTCCTCACCCCTCCACTTT. Its translation is CASSDQRTGPSSPLHF.

With respect to this clonotype: Just one base apart from a much larger clone, this may be a read error. The rearrangement links TRBV6-5 to TRBJ2-7, with a weak D call TRBD2 (7 bases). Germline V gene data show CDR1 as MNHEY and CDR2 as SVGAGI. This CDR3 region has 15 residues. The V and J ends lost 6 bases and 0 bases respectively, with 15 bases between them. DNA for the CDR3: TGTGCCAGCAGATGGGAGGGGGGCCCCTCCTACGAGCAGTACTTC. Protein: CASRWEGGPSYEQYF.

This chain uses TRBV2 with TRBJ1-1, with TRBD1 identical over 9 bases. The CDR3 loop spans 15 amino acids. Looked up from germline, CDR1 is SNHLY and CDR2 is FYNNEI. Trimming took 7 bases from V and 1 from J; bases not matched to a gene: 7. CDR3 nucleotides: TGTGCCAGCAATGAGGACAGGGGTTGGAACACTGAAGCTTTCTTT. Its translation: CASNEDRGWNTEAFF.

This clonotype was found a few times. The chain has TRBV27 and TRBJ1-4; D is undetermined. Per germline, CDR1 MNHEY and CDR2 SMNVEV (reference sequence). V lost 2 bases and J lost 8, with 12 bases in between. The CDR3 totals 14 residues. The CDR3, as DNA: TGTGCCAGCAGTTTAAGGGCGGCAGGAGAAAAACTGTTTTTT. Translated, it gives CASSLRAAGEKLFF.

V usage is TRBV7-9 and J usage is TRBJ1-4; 7 positions match TRBD1. The trim removed 7 bases at V and 12 bases at J, leaving 17 bases unmatched. Germline loops: CDR1 SEHNR, CDR2 FQNEAQ (reference sequence). This CDR3 contains 15 residues. Here the CDR3 reads CASIPDGRGNEELFF. The CDR3 DNA follows: TGTGCCAGCATCCCCGATGGCAGGGGGAATGAGGAACTGTTTTTT.

Concerning this clonotype itself: Sequence at one end of the junction differs from germline and may be a read error. The chain recombines TRBV6-1 with TRBJ1-6; no clear D gene. Germline values: CDR1 MNHNS, CDR2 SASEGT. The CDR3 runs 16 residues. CDR3 residues: CACSDHRTLSNSPLHF. Written as DNA, the CDR3 is TGTGCCTGCAGTGATCACCGGACTCTGAGTAATTCACCCCTCCACTTT.

This clonotype was seen only once. CDR3 DNA: TGTGCCAGCAGACCGGACAACAGCTTTAACTATGGCTACACCTTC. Amino acid sequence: CASRPDNSFNYGYTF. This chain links TRBV2 with TRBJ1-2; D is possibly TRBD1 (5 bases). The CDR3 has 15 amino acids. Germline assignment: CDR1 SNHLY and CDR2 FYNNEI. V was cut by 6 bases and J by 1 base, with 15 bases left in between. Drawing the rest from reference TRBV2 and TRBJ1-2, the complete variable domain is EPEVTQTPSHQVTQMGQEVILRCVPISNHLYFYWYRQILGQKVEFLVSFYNNEISEKSEIFDDQFSVERPDGSNFTLKIRSTKLEDSAMYFCASRPDNSFNYGYTFGSGTRLTVV.

Many counts were recorded for this clonotype. The V gene is TRBV24-1, the J gene TRBJ2-2, with 15 bases lining up with TRBD2. V gave up 5 bases and J gave up 3 bases; unmatched junction bases: 0. This CDR3 has 16 amino acids. In germline, CDR1 is KGHDR, CDR2 SFDVKD. CDR3 loop: CATSGTSGRDTGELFF. The CDR3 DNA reads TGTGCCACCAGTGGGACTAGCGGGAGGGACACCGGGGAGCTGTTTTTT.

V gene TRBV2 combines with J gene TRBJ2-7; 10 bases are a match to TRBD2. The J call may not be correct, given that the DNA end is closer to TRBJ2-5. The germline gives CDR1 SNHLY, CDR2 FYNNEI. The CDR3 extends over 17 amino acids. Written as DNA, the CDR3 is TGTGCCAGCAGTGATCTAGCGGGAGTACGAGCCCCAGAGACCCAGTACTTC. Translating gives CASSDLAGVRAPETQYF.

The chain joins TRBV2 to TRBJ2-6; TRBD1 or TRBD2 may be the D gene (5 bases each). Germline V gives CDR1 SNHLY, CDR2 FYNNEI. V lost 3 bases and J 4 bases, leaving 7 bases between the germline ends. The CDR3 has 14 amino acids. In DNA, the CDR3 is TGTGCCAGCAGTGAGGGGGTGGGGGCCAACGTCCTGACTTTC. Translating gives CASSEGVGANVLTF.